What follows are 32 T cell receptor beta chains derived from one specimen sequenced in a study of T cell repertoires in cytomegalovirus infection. TCRdb called the reads again in MiXCR, with one record for every CDR3 protein. The data show 300,000 to 400,000 distinct CDR3 sequences, 15% to 20% seen once. Sequenced sample: PBMCs. Receptor source: a human donor in good health (CMV status not recorded). Some clones in this sample may be carry-over from other donors' samples.

The chain uses TRBV7-8 and TRBJ1-5; no clear D. This CDR3 region has 14 residues. CDR1 and CDR2 (germline): SGHVS, FQNEAQ. Between the trimmed V and J ends, which lost 6 bases and 1 base, there was a span of 10 bases. The CDR3 here is CASRREVSNQPQHF. The CDR3 DNA reads TGTGCCAGCAGAAGGGAAGTGAGCAATCAGCCCCAGCATTTT. The full variable domain, rest sourced from reference TRBV7-8 and TRBJ1-5, is GAGVSQSPRYKVAKRGQDVALRCDPISGHVSLFWYQQALGQGPEFLTYFQNEAQLDKSGLPSDRFFAERPEGSVSTLKIQRTQQEDSAVYLCASRREVSNQPQHFGDGTRLSIL.

The rearrangement links TRBV20-1 to TRBJ2-5; 8 bases align to TRBD1. This CDR3 has 15 amino acids. Germline V gene data show CDR1 as DFQATT and CDR2 as SNEGSKA (reference sequence). J was trimmed by 2 bases and V by 3 bases; bases with no gene match: 8. The CDR3 loop is CSARVHHRGQETQYF. The CDR3 DNA follows: TGCAGTGCTAGGGTACACCACAGGGGGCAAGAGACCCAGTACTTC.

Note on this clonotype: A read error may account for a junction end that differs from germline. The V call is TRBV23-1, the J call TRBJ2-3; the match to TRBD1 covers 10 bases. TRBV23-1 is filed as an ORF, its function uncertain. The CDR3 totals 17 residues. The CDR3 sequence is CSSSHHRDRGCTDTQYF. The CDR3 DNA reads as TGCTCCAGCAGTCACCACCGGGACAGGGGCTGCACAGATACGCAGTATTTT.

Ten or more counts support this clonotype. The chain links TRBV6-2 or TRBV6-3 to TRBJ1-1; no clear D. The ends were cut back, 0 bases at V and 2 bases at J, with 10 bases in the middle. Germline V gene sequence: CDR1 MNHEY, CDR2 SVGEGT. The CDR3 runs 15 residues. The CDR3 DNA is TGTGCCAGCAGTTACTCGAAGGCGGGCAACACTGAAGCTTTCTTT. This encodes CASSYSKAGNTEAFF.

This clonotype has a handful of counts. This chain uses TRBV5-6 with TRBJ2-3, with 11 nucleotides matching TRBD2. The CDR3 totals 15 residues. Unmatched junction bases numbered 5, after V lost 1 base and J lost 7 bases. Germline CDR1 reads SGHDT; CDR2 reads YYEEEE. CDR3 protein: CASSLSLAGGNTQYF. CDR3 sequence (DNA): TGTGCCAGCAGCTTGAGTCTAGCGGGGGGCAATACGCAGTATTTT.

This clonotype was seen more than once but under ten times. The chain is built from TRBV5-1 and TRBJ1-3; 7 nucleotides match TRBD1. Per germline, CDR1 SGHRS and CDR2 YFSETQ. Trimming at V came to 3 bases and at J to 0 bases, leaving 12 bases not matched to a gene. The CDR3 extends over 18 amino acids. This CDR3 reads CASSWGTDLSHSGNTIYF. The CDR3 DNA follows: TGCGCCAGCAGCTGGGGGACAGATTTATCACACTCTGGAAACACCATATATTTT.

This clonotype was found a few times. The gene calls are TRBV5-8 and TRBJ1-4; 7 nucleotides match TRBD1. Germline assignment: CDR1 SGHTS and CDR2 YDEGEE. The V gene end was trimmed by 3 bases and the J gene end by 6 bases; junction bases not matched to a gene: 5. CDR3 length: 14 amino acids. Written as DNA, the CDR3 is TGTGCCAGCAGCTCCCTTGGGACAGATGAAAAACTGTTTTTT. Protein: CASSSLGTDEKLFF.

This clonotype was recorded a few times. The chain has TRBV7-9 and TRBJ2-1; TRBD2 aligns across 10 bases. The CDR3 contains 13 residues. Germline V lookup: CDR1 SEHNR, CDR2 FQNEAQ (reference sequence). The V and J ends lost 5 bases and 8 bases, in that order; junction bases with no gene match: 3. The CDR3 DNA sequence: TGTGCCAGCAGCCGGACTAGCGGTGATGAGCAGTTCTTC. It encodes CASSRTSGDEQFF.

This clonotype was found many times. The chain combines TRBV7-9 with TRBJ2-1; no clear D gene. Germline V gene data show CDR1 as SEHNR and CDR2 as FQNEAQ (reference sequence). CDR3 length: 17 amino acids. V was pared by 5 bases and J by 1 base, with 18 bases between. The CDR3 loop is CASSGIGNLGSYNEQFF. The CDR3 coding sequence is TGTGCCAGCAGCGGGATTGGTAACCTTGGTTCCTACAATGAGCAGTTCTTC.

CDR3 in DNA: TGTGCCAGCAGTTCTAGGGAGCCCCAGCATTTT. Translating gives CASSSREPQHF. The chain uses TRBV12-3 or TRBV12-4 and TRBJ1-5; unclear D gene. The CDR3 loop spans 11 amino acids. The V end lost 4 bases, the J end lost 8 bases, and 6 bases lay between the germline ends.

The chain joins TRBV7-8 to TRBJ1-5; 9 nucleotides line up with TRBD1. Germline V gene data show CDR1 as SGHVS and CDR2 as FQNEAQ. This CDR3 region has 14 residues. V lost 5 bases, J lost 11 bases, and 10 bases stayed unmatched. CDR3 nucleotide sequence: TGTGCCAGCAGCCAGGGTCCTGACAGGGGGTCCCAGCATTTT. Its protein product is CASSQGPDRGSQHF.

This clonotype was observed a few times. The V call is TRBV2, the J call TRBJ2-3, with D unclear. In germline, CDR1 is SNHLY, CDR2 FYNNEI. The CDR3 extends over 12 amino acids. The V end was cut by 4 bases, the J end by 7 bases, with 9 bases between. The CDR3 here is CASSAGRNTQYF. The CDR3 region has the DNA TGTGCCAGCAGTGCGGGCCGAAATACGCAGTATTTT. Complete variable domain (other parts from reference TRBV2 and TRBJ2-3): EPEVTQTPSHQVTQMGQEVILRCVPISNHLYFYWYRQILGQKVEFLVSFYNNEISEKSEIFDDQFSVERPDGSNFTLKIRSTKLEDSAMYFCASSAGRNTQYFGPGTRLTVL.

There are many counts of this clonotype. The V gene is TRBV7-2, the J gene TRBJ2-5; weak D call: TRBD1 (7 bases). The CDR3 covers 15 residues. The V gene's germline CDR1 is SGHTA and CDR2 FQGNSA. Trimming took 1 base from V and 3 from J, leaving 12 bases between them. CDR3 sequence (DNA): TGTGCCAGCAGCTTAGGCGGGACAGTCGAAGAGACCCAGTACTTC. Translated: CASSLGGTVEETQYF.

This clonotype was observed at least ten times. The chain carries TRBV27 and TRBJ2-7; D is undetermined. Trimming took 3 bases from V and 1 from J, leaving 7 bases between them. Germline CDR1 reads MNHEY; CDR2 reads SMNVEV (reference sequence). The CDR3 consists of 13 residues. DNA for the CDR3: TGTGCCAGCAGTTTTAGTGTGTCCTACGAGCAGTACTTC. Translating it yields CASSFSVSYEQYF.

Many counts were recorded for this clonotype. The chain links TRBV7-2 to TRBJ2-1, with 9 nucleotides matching TRBD2. The germline V gene encodes CDR1 SGHTA and CDR2 FQGNSA. The V gene end was trimmed by 3 bases and the J gene end by 2 bases; junction bases not matched to a gene: 5. The CDR3 loop spans 16 amino acids. The CDR3, as DNA: TGTGCCAGCAGCTTCGCGGGAGGGCCGACCTACAATGAGCAGTTCTTC. Amino acid sequence: CASSFAGGPTYNEQFF.

This clonotype has more than one count but fewer than ten. V usage is TRBV7-2 and J usage is TRBJ2-7; TRBD1 matches 10 bases. Germline CDR1 and CDR2: SGHTA and FQGNSA. The CDR3 runs to 15 residues. The J segment lost 2 bases and the V segment lost 4 bases, leaving 5 bases of the junction unmatched. The CDR3 loop reads CASSWGTGAPYEQYF. For the CDR3, the DNA is TGTGCCAGCAGCTGGGGGACAGGGGCCCCCTACGAGCAGTACTTC.

The chain recombines TRBV2 with TRBJ2-7; 9 bases are shared with TRBD1. Germline V gives CDR1 SNHLY, CDR2 FYNNEI. The CDR3 runs 15 residues. Unmatched junction bases numbered 5, after V lost 3 bases and J lost 2 bases. The CDR3 region is CASSEPGQGTYEQYF. In nucleotides, the CDR3 is TGTGCCAGCAGTGAGCCGGGACAGGGAACCTACGAGCAGTACTTC. The full variable domain, its missing parts supplied by reference TRBV2 and TRBJ2-7, is EPEVTQTPSHQVTQMGQEVILRCVPISNHLYFYWYRQILGQKVEFLVSFYNNEISEKSEIFDDQFSVERPDGSNFTLKIRSTKLEDSAMYFCASSEPGQGTYEQYFGPGTRLTVT.

This clonotype was counted at least ten times. The chain has TRBV12-5 and TRBJ2-7; D assignment may be TRBD1 or TRBD2 (5 bases each). Germline V gives CDR1 LGHNT, CDR2 FRNRAP. This CDR3 comprises 13 residues. Trimming pared 1 base from V and 6 bases from J, leaving 10 bases between. CDR3 sequence reads: CASGLEAGSEQYF. The CDR3 DNA reads TGTGCTAGTGGTTTGGAGGCAGGGAGCGAGCAGTACTTC.

This clonotype was recorded many times. The CDR3 loop is CASSYPLAGGPSYEQYF. The CDR3 bases are TGTGCCAGCAGTTATCCACTAGCGGGAGGGCCCTCCTACGAGCAGTACTTC. The chain couples TRBV12-3 or TRBV12-4 to TRBJ2-7, with 13 bases lining up with TRBD2. The CDR3 totals 17 residues. V lost 4 bases and J lost 0; bases outside the gene matches: 6.

This clonotype was counted only a few times. The rearrangement joins TRBV25-1 to TRBJ1-2, with D uncertain. V gave up 10 bases and J gave up 8 bases, with 20 bases separating them. The CDR3 length is 13 residues. Germline V CDR1 and CDR2: MGHDK, SYGVNS. This CDR3 reads CATHDQDLEGYTF. The CDR3 DNA is TGTGCCACACACGACCAGGATCTTGAGGGCTACACCTTC.

In its sample, this clonotype was seen many times. The chain combines TRBV12-3 or TRBV12-4 with TRBJ2-3; D is ambiguous. V gave up 6 bases and J gave up 6 bases, with 13 bases separating them. The CDR3 has 13 residues. This CDR3 is CASSTVSPDTQYF. The CDR3 coding sequence is TGTGCCAGCAGCACCGTCTCTCCGGATACGCAGTATTTT.

This clonotype was picked up a small number of times. This chain connects TRBV12-3 or TRBV12-4 to TRBJ2-3; 9 bases align to TRBD2. The CDR3 is made up of 15 amino acids. V lost 10 bases to trimming and J lost 7 bases; unmatched junction nucleotides: 15. DNA for the CDR3: TGTGCCACCCCCAATTTAGCGGGAGACCCGAATACGCAGTATTTT. Translated, it gives CATPNLAGDPNTQYF.

The V gene is TRBV20-1, the J gene TRBJ2-3; maybe TRBD1 (6 bases). This CDR3 is built from 15 residues. Germline values: CDR1 DFQATT, CDR2 SNEGSKA (reference sequence). V dropped 3 bases and J dropped 3 bases, with 16 bases sitting between them. CDR3 amino acids: CSARTTGPFTDTQYF. As DNA, the CDR3 is TGCAGTGCTAGGACGACAGGCCCTTTTACAGATACGCAGTATTTT.

This clonotype was seen only a few times. The rearrangement joins TRBV12-3 or TRBV12-4 to TRBJ2-1; D ambiguous. V was pared by 2 bases and J by 4 bases, with 12 bases between. This CDR3 spans 15 amino acids. The CDR3 DNA reads TGTGCCAGCAGTTTAAAGAGTTTCTATTACAATGAGCAGTTCTTC. Translation: CASSLKSFYYNEQFF.

Many counts were recorded for this clonotype. The chain couples TRBV7-8 to TRBJ2-3; D is undetermined. The germline V gene encodes CDR1 SGHVS and CDR2 FQNEAQ. This CDR3 is built from 13 residues. The germline V and J ends were trimmed by 4 bases and 3 bases, with 8 bases remaining between them. CDR3 nucleotide sequence: TGTGCCAGCAGCTCGATCCGGACAGATACGCAGTATTTT. The encoded protein is CASSSIRTDTQYF. Variable domain in full (rest from reference TRBV7-8 and TRBJ2-3): GAGVSQSPRYKVAKRGQDVALRCDPISGHVSLFWYQQALGQGPEFLTYFQNEAQLDKSGLPSDRFFAERPEGSVSTLKIQRTQQEDSAVYLCASSSIRTDTQYFGPGTRLTVL.

This clonotype was detected ten times or more. The CDR3 bases are TGTGCCAGCAGCGGAAACTACCTGACTACAGATACGCAGTATTTT. Encoded protein: CASSGNYLTTDTQYF. This chain links TRBV7-2 with TRBJ2-3; no firm D call. Trimming left V 5 bases short and J 3 bases short, with 15 bases between. Germline V gene lookup returns CDR1 SGHTA and CDR2 FQGNSA. The CDR3 runs to 15 residues.

This clonotype occurred a few times. In DNA form, the CDR3 reads TGTGCCAGCAGTTACTCTGCCGGGACAGCAACCTACGAGCAGTACTTC. It specifies CASSYSAGTATYEQYF. V gene TRBV6-6 combines with J gene TRBJ2-7; 7 nucleotides agree with TRBD1. V shed 0 bases, J shed 2 bases, and the junction held 7 bases outside the gene matches. The CDR3 has 16 residues. CDR1 is MNHNY, CDR2 SVGAGI, per germline (reference sequence).

This clonotype was detected ten times or more. This chain joins TRBV4-2 and TRBJ1-2, with 7 bases aligning to TRBD1. Per the germline V gene, CDR1 is LGHNA and CDR2 is YNFKEQ. Trimming cost V 0 bases and J 8 bases; bases outside gene matches: 9. The CDR3 is made up of 15 amino acids. The CDR3 region is CASSQDHRGPRGYTF. The DNA of the CDR3 is TGTGCCAGCAGCCAAGACCACAGGGGCCCGAGGGGCTACACCTTC.

This sequence joins TRBV30 and TRBJ1-1, with TRBD1 as a possible D gene (6 bases). The CDR3 is made up of 13 amino acids. Trimming took 3 bases from V and 6 from J, leaving 14 bases between them. The germline V gene has CDR1 GTSNPN and CDR2 SVGIG (reference sequence). Here the CDR3 reads CAWRASGAAEAFF. The CDR3 DNA reads as TGTGCCTGGAGGGCATCAGGGGCGGCTGAAGCTTTCTTT. Supplemented by reference TRBV30 and TRBJ1-1, the full variable domain reads SQTIHQWPATLVQPVGSPLSLECTVEGTSNPNLYWYRQAAGRGLQLLFYSVGIGQISSEVPQNLSASRPQDRQFILSSKKLLLSDSGFYLCAWRASGAAEAFFGQGTRLTVV.

The sample holds a few counts of this clonotype. The chain has TRBV29-1 and TRBJ2-3; 12 bases match TRBD2. The CDR3 has 13 amino acids. J was trimmed by 6 bases and V by 7 bases; bases with no gene match: 5. Germline assignment: CDR1 SQVTM and CDR2 ANQGSEA. The CDR3 loop is CSAASGGEDTQYF. DNA of the CDR3: TGCAGCGCTGCTAGCGGGGGGGAGGATACGCAGTATTTT.

This clonotype has only a few counts. This rearrangement joins TRBV2 to TRBJ2-2; D unresolved. Germline CDR1 is SNHLY and CDR2 is FYNNEI. V was shortened by 6 bases and J by 6 bases, with 11 bases between the two germline ends. The CDR3 is 13 amino acids. CDR3 bases: TGTGCCAGCAGGACGGTCGTCGCCGGGGAGCTGTTTTTT. Translation: CASRTVVAGELFF.

This rearrangement joins TRBV28 to TRBJ2-1; TRBD2 agrees at 7 bases. Losses at the gene ends were 2 bases for V and 3 bases for J; bases not matched to a gene: 13. CDR1 is MDHEN and CDR2 is SYDVKM in the germline V gene. The CDR3 runs to 18 residues. The CDR3 coding sequence is TGTGCCAGCAGTTTACGAGGGGTGTGGGCTAGCGGCTACAATGAGCAGTTCTTC. This translates into CASSLRGVWASGYNEQFF. Full variable domain (missing parts from reference TRBV28 and TRBJ2-1): DVKVTQSSRYLVKRTGEKVFLECVQDMDHENMFWYRQDPGLGLRLIYFSYDVKMKEKGDIPEGYSVSREKKERFSLILESASTNQTSMYLCASSLRGVWASGYNEQFFGPGTRLTVL.